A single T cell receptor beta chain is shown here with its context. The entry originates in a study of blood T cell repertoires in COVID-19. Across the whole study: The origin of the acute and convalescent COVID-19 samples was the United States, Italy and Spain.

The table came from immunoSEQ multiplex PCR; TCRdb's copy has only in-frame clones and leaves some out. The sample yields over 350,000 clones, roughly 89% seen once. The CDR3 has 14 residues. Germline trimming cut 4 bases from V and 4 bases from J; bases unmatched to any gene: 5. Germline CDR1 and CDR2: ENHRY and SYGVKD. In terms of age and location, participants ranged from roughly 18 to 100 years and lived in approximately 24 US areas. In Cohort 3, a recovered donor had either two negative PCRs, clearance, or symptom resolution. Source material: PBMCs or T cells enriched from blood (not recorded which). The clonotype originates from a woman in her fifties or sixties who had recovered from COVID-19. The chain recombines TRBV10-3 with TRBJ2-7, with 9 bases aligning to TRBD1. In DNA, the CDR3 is TGTGCCATCAGTGCGGGACAGGGCTCATACGAGCAGTACTTC. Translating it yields CAISAGQGSYEQYF.